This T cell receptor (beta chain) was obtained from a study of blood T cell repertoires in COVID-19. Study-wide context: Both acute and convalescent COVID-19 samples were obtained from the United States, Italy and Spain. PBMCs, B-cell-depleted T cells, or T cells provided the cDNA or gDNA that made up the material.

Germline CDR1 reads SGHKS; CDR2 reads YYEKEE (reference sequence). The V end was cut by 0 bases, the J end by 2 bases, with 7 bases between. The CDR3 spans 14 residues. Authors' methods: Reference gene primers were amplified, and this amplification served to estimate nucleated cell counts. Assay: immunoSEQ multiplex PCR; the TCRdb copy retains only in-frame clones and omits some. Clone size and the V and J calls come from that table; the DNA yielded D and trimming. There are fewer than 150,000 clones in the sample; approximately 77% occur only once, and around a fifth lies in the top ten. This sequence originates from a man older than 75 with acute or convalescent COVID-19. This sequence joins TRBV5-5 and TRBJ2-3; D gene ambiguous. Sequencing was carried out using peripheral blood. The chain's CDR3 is CASSLVTPTDTQYF. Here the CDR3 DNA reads TGTGCCAGCAGCTTGGTTACACCCACAGATACGCAGTATTTT. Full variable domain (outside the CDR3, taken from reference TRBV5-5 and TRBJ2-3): DAGVTQSPTHLIKTRGQQVTLRCSPISGHKSVSWYQQVLGQGPQFIFQYYEKEERGRGNFPDRFSARQFPNYSSELNVNALLLGDSALYLCASSLVTPTDTQYFGPGTRLTVL.